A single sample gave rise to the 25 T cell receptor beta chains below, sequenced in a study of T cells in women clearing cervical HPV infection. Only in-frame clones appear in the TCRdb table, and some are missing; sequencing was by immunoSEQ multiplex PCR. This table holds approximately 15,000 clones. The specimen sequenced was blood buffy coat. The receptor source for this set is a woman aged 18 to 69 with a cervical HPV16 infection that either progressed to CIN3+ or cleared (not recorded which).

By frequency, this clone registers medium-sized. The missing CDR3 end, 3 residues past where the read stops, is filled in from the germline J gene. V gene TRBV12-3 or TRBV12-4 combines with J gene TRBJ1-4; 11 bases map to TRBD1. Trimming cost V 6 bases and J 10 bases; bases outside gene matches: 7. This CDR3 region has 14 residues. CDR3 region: CASSSGQGVGKLFF. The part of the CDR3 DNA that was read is TGTGCCAGCAGCTCGGGACAGGGGGTGGGAAAA.

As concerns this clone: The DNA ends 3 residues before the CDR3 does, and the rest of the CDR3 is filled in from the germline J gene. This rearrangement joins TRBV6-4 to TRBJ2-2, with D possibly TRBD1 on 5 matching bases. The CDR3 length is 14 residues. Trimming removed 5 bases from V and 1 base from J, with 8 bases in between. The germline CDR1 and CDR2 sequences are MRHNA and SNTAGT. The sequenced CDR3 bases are TGTGCCAGCAGTCGTCAGGGGAACACCGGGGAG. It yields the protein CASSRQGNTGE. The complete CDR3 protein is CASSRQGNTGELFF.

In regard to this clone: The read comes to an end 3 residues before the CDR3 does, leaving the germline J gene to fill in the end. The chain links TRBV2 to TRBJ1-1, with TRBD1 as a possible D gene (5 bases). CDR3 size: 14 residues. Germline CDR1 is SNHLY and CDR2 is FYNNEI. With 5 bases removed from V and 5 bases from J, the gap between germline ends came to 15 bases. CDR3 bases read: TGTGCCAGCAGTCCCCGGCAGGGCGGTACTGAA. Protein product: CASSPRQGGTE. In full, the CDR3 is CASSPRQGGTEAFF.

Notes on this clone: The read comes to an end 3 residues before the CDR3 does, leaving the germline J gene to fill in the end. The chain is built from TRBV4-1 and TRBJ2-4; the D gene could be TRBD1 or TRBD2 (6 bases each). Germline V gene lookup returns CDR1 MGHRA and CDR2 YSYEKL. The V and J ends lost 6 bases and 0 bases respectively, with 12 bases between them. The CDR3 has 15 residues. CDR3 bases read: TGCGCCAGCAGGCGGGACACCGTAGCCAAAAACATT. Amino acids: CASRRDTVAKNI. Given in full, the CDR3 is CASRRDTVAKNIQYF.

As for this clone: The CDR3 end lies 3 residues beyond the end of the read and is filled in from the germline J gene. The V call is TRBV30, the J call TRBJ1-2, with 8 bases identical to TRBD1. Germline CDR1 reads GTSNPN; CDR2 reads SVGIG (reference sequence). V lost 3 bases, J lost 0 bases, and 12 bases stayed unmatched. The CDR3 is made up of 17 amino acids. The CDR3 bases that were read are TGTGCCTGGAGGCCTGGCAGGGGGCTTTTCCCTAACTATGGC. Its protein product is CAWRPGRGLFPNYG. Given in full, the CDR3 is CAWRPGRGLFPNYGYTF.

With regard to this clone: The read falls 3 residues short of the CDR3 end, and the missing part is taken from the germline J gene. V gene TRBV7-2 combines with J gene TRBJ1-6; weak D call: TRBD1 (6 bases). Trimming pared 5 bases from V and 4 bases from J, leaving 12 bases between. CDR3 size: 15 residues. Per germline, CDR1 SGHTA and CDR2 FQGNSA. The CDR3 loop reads CASSTQGQYNSPLHF. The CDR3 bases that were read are TGTGCCAGCAGCACCCAGGGACAATATAATTCACCC.

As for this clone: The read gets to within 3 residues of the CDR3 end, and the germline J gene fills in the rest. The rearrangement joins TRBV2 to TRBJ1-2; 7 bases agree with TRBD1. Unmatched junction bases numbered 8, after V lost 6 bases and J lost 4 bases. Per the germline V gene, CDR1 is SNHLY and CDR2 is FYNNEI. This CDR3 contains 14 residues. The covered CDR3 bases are TGTGCCAGCAGCCAAACAGGGGAGATCTATGGC. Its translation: CASSQTGEIYG. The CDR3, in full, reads CASSQTGEIYGYTF.

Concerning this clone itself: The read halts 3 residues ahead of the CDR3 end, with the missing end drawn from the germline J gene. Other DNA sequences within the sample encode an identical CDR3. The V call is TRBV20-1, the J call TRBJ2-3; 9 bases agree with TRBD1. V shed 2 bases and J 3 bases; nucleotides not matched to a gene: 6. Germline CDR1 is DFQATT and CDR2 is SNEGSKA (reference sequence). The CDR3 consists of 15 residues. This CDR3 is CSARPTGGITDTQYF. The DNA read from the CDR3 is TGCAGTGCTAGACCTACAGGGGGCATAACAGATACG.

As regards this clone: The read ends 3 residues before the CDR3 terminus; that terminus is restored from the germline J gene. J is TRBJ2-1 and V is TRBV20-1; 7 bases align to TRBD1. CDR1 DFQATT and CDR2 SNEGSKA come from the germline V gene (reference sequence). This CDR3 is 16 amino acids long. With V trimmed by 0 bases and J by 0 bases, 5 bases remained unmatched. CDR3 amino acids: CSARDRKGASYNEQFF. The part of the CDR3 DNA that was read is TGCAGTGCTAGAGATCGCAAGGGGGCCTCCTACAATGAG.

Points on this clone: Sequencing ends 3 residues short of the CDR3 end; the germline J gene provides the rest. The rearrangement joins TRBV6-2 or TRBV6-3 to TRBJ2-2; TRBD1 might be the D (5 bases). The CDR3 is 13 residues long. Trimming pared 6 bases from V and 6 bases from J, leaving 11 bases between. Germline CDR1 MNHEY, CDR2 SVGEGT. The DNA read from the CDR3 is TGTGCCAGCAGCCAATCAGGGTCCGGGGAG. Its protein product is CASSQSGSGE. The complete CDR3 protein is CASSQSGSGELFF.

The CDR3 is CSIQIPHRQDEQYF. The part of the CDR3 DNA that was read is TGCAGCATACAAATCCCCCACCGGCAGGACGAG. V is TRBV29-1 and J is TRBJ2-7; D unclear. The missing CDR3 end, 3 residues past where the read stops, is filled in from the germline J gene. This CDR3 region has 14 residues. V gave up 8 bases and J gave up 5 bases, with 22 bases separating them. CDR1 is SQVTM, CDR2 ANQGSEA, per germline.

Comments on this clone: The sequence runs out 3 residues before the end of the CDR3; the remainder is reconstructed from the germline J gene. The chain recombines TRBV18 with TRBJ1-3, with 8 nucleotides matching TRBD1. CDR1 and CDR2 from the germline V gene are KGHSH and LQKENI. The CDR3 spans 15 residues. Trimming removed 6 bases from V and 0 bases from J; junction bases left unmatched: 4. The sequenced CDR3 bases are TGTGCCAGCTCGGGACAGGCCATCTCTGGAAACACC. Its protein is CASSGQAISGNT. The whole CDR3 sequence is CASSGQAISGNTIYF.

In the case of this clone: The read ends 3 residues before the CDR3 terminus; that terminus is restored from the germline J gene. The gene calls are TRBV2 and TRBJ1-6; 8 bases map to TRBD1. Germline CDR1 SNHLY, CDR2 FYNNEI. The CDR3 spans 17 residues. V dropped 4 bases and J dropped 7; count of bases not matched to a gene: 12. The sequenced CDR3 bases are TGTGCCAGCAGTGGGCGACAGGGGACAATCCCAAATTCACCC. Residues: CASSGRQGTIPNSP. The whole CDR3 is CASSGRQGTIPNSPLHF.

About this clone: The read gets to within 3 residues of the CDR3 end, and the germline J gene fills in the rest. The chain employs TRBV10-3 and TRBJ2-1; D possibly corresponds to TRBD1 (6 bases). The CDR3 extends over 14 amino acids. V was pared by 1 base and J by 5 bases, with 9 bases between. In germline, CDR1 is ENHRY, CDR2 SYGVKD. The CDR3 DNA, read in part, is TGTGCCATCAGTGAGTTGGACAGAGACAATGAG. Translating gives CAISELDRDNE. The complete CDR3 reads CAISELDRDNEQFF.

The CDR3 DNA, read in part, is TGTGCCAGCAGCTACACACGGGGCACTGAA. It encodes CASSYTRGTE. The whole CDR3 protein reads CASSYTRGTEAFF. The chain links TRBV7-9 to TRBJ1-1; no clear D. The read ends 3 residues before the CDR3 terminus; that terminus is restored from the germline J gene. Per the germline V gene, CDR1 is SEHNR and CDR2 is FQNEAQ (reference sequence). Trimming stripped 4 bases from V and 4 bases from J, with 10 bases between. This CDR3 has 13 amino acids.

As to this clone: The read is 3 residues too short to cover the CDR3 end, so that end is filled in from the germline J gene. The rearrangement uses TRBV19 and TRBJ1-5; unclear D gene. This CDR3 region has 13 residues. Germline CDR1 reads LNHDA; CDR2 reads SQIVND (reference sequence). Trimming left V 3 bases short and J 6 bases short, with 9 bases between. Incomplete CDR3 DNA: TGTGCCAGTAGTATTGGCGCAGGTCAGCCC. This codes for CASSIGAGQP. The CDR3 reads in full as CASSIGAGQPQHF. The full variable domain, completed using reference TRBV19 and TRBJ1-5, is DGGITQSPKYLFRKEGQNVTLSCEQNLNHDAMYWYRQDPGQGLRLIYYSQIVNDFQKGDIAEGYSVSREKKESFPLTVTSAQKNPTAFYLCASSIGAGQPQHFGDGTRLSIL.

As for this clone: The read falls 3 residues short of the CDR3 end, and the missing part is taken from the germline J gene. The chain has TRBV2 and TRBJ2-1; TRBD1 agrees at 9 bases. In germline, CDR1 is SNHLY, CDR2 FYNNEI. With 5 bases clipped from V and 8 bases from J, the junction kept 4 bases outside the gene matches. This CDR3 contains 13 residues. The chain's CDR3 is CASSRDRADEQFF. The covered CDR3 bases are TGTGCCAGCAGTCGGGACAGGGCTGATGAG.

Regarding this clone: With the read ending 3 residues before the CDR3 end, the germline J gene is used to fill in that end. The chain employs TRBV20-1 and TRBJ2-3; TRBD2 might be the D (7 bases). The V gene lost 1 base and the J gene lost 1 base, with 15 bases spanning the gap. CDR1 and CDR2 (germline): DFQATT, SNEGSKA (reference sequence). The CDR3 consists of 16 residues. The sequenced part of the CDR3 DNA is TGCAGTGCTAGAGTGAGTGGGGGGGGCCGCACAGATACG. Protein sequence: CSARVSGGGRTDT. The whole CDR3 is CSARVSGGGRTDTQYF.

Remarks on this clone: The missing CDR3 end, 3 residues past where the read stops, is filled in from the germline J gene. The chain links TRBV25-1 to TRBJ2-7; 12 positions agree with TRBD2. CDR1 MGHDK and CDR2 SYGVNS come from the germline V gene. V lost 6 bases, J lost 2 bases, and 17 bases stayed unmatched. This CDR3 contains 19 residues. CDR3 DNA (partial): TGTGCCAGCAGCCCGGATAGGCTAGCGGGGGGGCCTCTTCCCTACGAG. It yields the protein CASSPDRLAGGPLPYE. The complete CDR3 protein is CASSPDRLAGGPLPYEQYF.

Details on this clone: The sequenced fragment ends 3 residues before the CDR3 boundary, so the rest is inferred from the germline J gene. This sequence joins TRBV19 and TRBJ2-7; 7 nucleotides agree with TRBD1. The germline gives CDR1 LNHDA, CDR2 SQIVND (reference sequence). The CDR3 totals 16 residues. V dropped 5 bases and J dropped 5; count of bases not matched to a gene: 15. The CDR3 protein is CASSHQSAQGVNEQYF. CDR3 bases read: TGTGCCAGTAGTCACCAATCTGCGCAGGGGGTAAACGAG.

Incomplete CDR3 DNA: TGCAGTGCTAGGTTCTCACTCGGGGGTAGGGGTAAGAATCAGCCC. Translation: CSARFSLGGRGKNQP. The whole CDR3 reads CSARFSLGGRGKNQPQHF. J is TRBJ1-5 and V is TRBV20-1; tentative D call: TRBD1 (5 bases). Read sequence stops 3 residues before the CDR3 end, and the germline J gene provides the missing end. V was shortened by 3 bases and J by 4 bases, with 25 bases between the two germline ends. The CDR3 is made up of 18 amino acids. Germline CDR1 DFQATT, CDR2 SNEGSKA (reference sequence).

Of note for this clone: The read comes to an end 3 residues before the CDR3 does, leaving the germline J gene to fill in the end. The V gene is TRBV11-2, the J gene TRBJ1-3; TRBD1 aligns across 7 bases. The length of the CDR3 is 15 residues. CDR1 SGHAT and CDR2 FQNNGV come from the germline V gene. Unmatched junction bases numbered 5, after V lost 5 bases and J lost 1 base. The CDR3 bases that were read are TGTGCCAGCAGCAACCAGGGGGGATCTGGAAACACC. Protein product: CASSNQGGSGNT. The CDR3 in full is CASSNQGGSGNTIYF.

The CDR3 sequence is CSARDLPGETQYF. CDR3 DNA (partial): TGCAGTGCTAGAGATCTGCCCGGAGAGACC. The chain uses TRBV20-1 and TRBJ2-5; D call uncertain. The read gets to within 3 residues of the CDR3 end, and the germline J gene fills in the rest. The V gene's germline CDR1 is DFQATT and CDR2 SNEGSKA (reference sequence). The V and J ends lost 0 bases and 4 bases respectively, with 9 bases between them. This CDR3 is built from 13 residues.

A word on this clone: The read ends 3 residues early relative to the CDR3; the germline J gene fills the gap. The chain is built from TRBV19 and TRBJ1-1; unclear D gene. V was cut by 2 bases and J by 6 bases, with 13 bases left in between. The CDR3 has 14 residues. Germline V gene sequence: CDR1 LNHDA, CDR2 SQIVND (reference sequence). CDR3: CASSIRAGGPEAFF. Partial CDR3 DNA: TGTGCCAGTAGTATACGGGCGGGTGGTCCTGAA.

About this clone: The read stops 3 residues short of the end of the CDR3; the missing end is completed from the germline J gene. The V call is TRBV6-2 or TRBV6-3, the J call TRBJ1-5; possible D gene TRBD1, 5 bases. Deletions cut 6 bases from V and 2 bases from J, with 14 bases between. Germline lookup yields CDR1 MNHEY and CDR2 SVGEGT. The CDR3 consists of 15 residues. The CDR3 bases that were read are TGTGCCAGCAGCCTTACCTCGGGGGGCAATCAGCCC. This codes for CASSLTSGGNQP. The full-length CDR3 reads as CASSLTSGGNQPQHF.